The 25 T cell receptor beta chains presented below share a single source sample, sequenced in a study of shared T cell receptors in the human thymus. Sequenced by immunoSEQ multiplex PCR; TCRdb stores in-frame clones only, minus some. The table lists about 660,000 clones, roughly 90% of them singletons. This sample was shared with a second study, whose subject was human thymus T cells.

Sequencing input: thymocytes. Source of these receptors: a boy in the first two years of life with a congenital heart defect.

V is TRBV9 and J is TRBJ1-4, with 7 positions matching TRBD1. CDR1 is SGDLS and CDR2 is YYNGEE in the germline V gene. The trim removed 3 bases at V and 5 bases at J, leaving 13 bases unmatched. The CDR3 has 17 amino acids. The CDR3 bases are TGTGCCAGCAGCGCGAACCGGGACAGAGTACTCAATGAAAAACTGTTTTTT. Its protein is CASSANRDRVLNEKLFF.

The chain uses TRBV7-2 and TRBJ2-3, with 11 positions matching TRBD2. This CDR3 is built from 16 residues. Per germline, CDR1 SGHTA and CDR2 FQGNSA. V shed 4 bases, J shed 1 base, and the junction held 4 bases outside the gene matches. The CDR3 protein is CASSSGLAGGTDTQYF. As DNA, the CDR3 is TGTGCCAGCAGCTCCGGACTAGCGGGCGGCACAGATACGCAGTATTTT.

CDR3 bases: TGTGCCAGCAGCCCCCGGACTAGCGGGATCGTCGACAATGAGCAGTTCTTC. It translates to CASSPRTSGIVDNEQFF. The chain is built from TRBV7-9 and TRBJ2-1, with 12 bases that match TRBD2. Unmatched junction bases numbered 10, after V lost 5 bases and J lost 5 bases. In germline, CDR1 is SEHNR, CDR2 FQNEAQ (reference sequence). The CDR3 covers 17 residues.

This clone was seen once. This sequence joins TRBV10-1 and TRBJ2-5; perhaps TRBD2 as D (5 bases). Germline V gene lookup returns CDR1 WNHNN and CDR2 SYGVQD (reference sequence). Trimming removed 3 bases at V and 6 bases at J, with 17 bases between. This CDR3 contains 15 residues. Here the CDR3 reads CASSEGLATIKTQYF. The DNA of the CDR3 is TGCGCCAGCAGTGAAGGGCTAGCTACAATAAAGACCCAGTACTTC.

This chain joins TRBV9 and TRBJ2-7; 11 bases are shared with TRBD2. In germline, CDR1 is SGDLS, CDR2 YYNGEE. Trimming cost V 3 bases and J 3 bases; bases outside gene matches: 20. This CDR3 contains 20 residues. CDR3 loop: CASSAAGPNYKGLAVYEQYF. The CDR3 nucleotides are TGTGCCAGCAGCGCCGCCGGGCCCAACTATAAGGGACTAGCGGTCTACGAGCAGTACTTC.

The chain recombines TRBV9 with TRBJ2-3, with 7 bases fitting TRBD2. The CDR3 is made up of 16 amino acids. Unmatched junction bases numbered 9, after V lost 3 bases and J lost 2 bases. Germline V gives CDR1 SGDLS, CDR2 YYNGEE. CDR3 region: CASSAPSGASTDTQYF. In DNA, the CDR3 is TGTGCCAGCAGCGCCCCTAGCGGTGCGTCCACAGATACGCAGTATTTT. Full variable domain (outside the CDR3, taken from reference TRBV9 and TRBJ2-3): DSGVTQTPKHLITATGQRVTLRCSPRSGDLSVYWYQQSLDQGLQFLIQYYNGEERAKGNILERFSAQQFPDLHSELNLSSLELGDSALYFCASSAPSGASTDTQYFGPGTRLTVL.

Concerning this clone: Relative to the germline gene, one junction end is altered; a read error may explain this. This chain connects TRBV4-1 to TRBJ1-4, with TRBD1 matching 10 bases. In germline, CDR1 is MGHRA, CDR2 YSYEKL. This CDR3 region has 19 residues. The CDR3 here is CASSQPGTGAPSPNEKLFF. In DNA form, the CDR3 reads TGCGCCAGCAGCCAACCCGGGACAGGGGCGCCCTCGCCTAACGAAAAACTGTTTTTT.

The V call is TRBV5-1, the J call TRBJ2-5; 7 nucleotides line up with TRBD1. The CDR3 consists of 16 residues. Looked up from germline, CDR1 is SGHRS and CDR2 is YFSETQ. Unmatched junction bases numbered 10, after V lost 1 base and J lost 4 bases. CDR3 region: CASSLNSCEGAETQYF. DNA of the CDR3: TGCGCCAGCAGCTTGAATTCGTGTGAGGGGGCAGAGACCCAGTACTTC.

The V call is TRBV4-2, the J call TRBJ1-1, with D tentatively TRBD1 (5 bases). Trimming left V 4 bases short and J 1 base short, with 16 bases between. The germline V gene has CDR1 LGHNA and CDR2 YNFKEQ. The length of the CDR3 is 16 residues. Written as DNA, the CDR3 is TGTGCCAGCAGCCGCCTCCCCGGGGGAGGGAACACTGAAGCTTTCTTT. The encoded protein is CASSRLPGGGNTEAFF.

The chain couples TRBV15 to TRBJ2-1; 12 bases are a match to TRBD2. Germline CDR1 reads LNHNV; CDR2 reads YYDKDF (reference sequence). The ends lost 7 bases at V and 0 bases at J; junction bases unmatched: 25. This CDR3 is 23 amino acids long. Here the CDR3 reads CATTSHPTKSSGRGPGSYNEQFF. Written as DNA, the CDR3 is TGTGCCACCACCAGCCACCCTACTAAATCTAGCGGGAGGGGTCCGGGCTCCTACAATGAGCAGTTCTTC.

In its sample, this clone was seen a few times. This sequence joins TRBV27 and TRBJ1-2; D may be TRBD1 (5 bases). The ends were cut back, 6 bases at V and 8 bases at J, with 22 bases in the middle. This CDR3 contains 15 residues. CDR1 is MNHEY and CDR2 is SMNVEV in the germline V gene (reference sequence). The CDR3 DNA sequence: TGTGCCAGCAGCGGGACTACTGGAAAGGGTTTAGGCTACACCTTC. It encodes CASSGTTGKGLGYTF.

The V gene is TRBV19, the J gene TRBJ2-3; D call uncertain. This CDR3 region has 13 residues. Trimming removed 3 bases from V and 6 bases from J, with 10 bases in between. In germline, CDR1 is LNHDA, CDR2 SQIVND (reference sequence). CDR3 nucleotide sequence: TGTGCCAGTAGTATTAACCGCGTTGATACGCAGTATTTT. As protein: CASSINRVDTQYF.

V is TRBV4-2 and J is TRBJ1-1; D might be TRBD1 (6 bases). This CDR3 contains 18 residues. The V gene lost 3 bases and the J gene lost 1 base, with 21 bases spanning the gap. In germline, CDR1 is LGHNA, CDR2 YNFKEQ. The DNA of the CDR3 is TGTGCCAGCAGCCAGCCCTGGATGCGGGGGGGCGCGAACACTGAAGCTTTCTTT. Residues: CASSQPWMRGGANTEAFF.

The chain employs TRBV11-3 and TRBJ2-3; the D gene is possibly TRBD2 (6 bases). Germline V lookup: CDR1 SGHNT, CDR2 YENEEA. The V and J ends lost 4 bases and 0 bases respectively, with 14 bases between them. The CDR3 spans 16 residues. CDR3 region: CASSSPGLLSTDTQYF. The DNA of the CDR3 is TGTGCCAGCAGCTCCCCGGGACTCCTCAGCACAGATACGCAGTATTTT. The full variable domain, rest sourced from reference TRBV11-3 and TRBJ2-3, is EAGVVQSPRYKIIEKKQPVAFWCNPISGHNTLYWYLQNLGQGPELLIRYENEEAVDDSQLPKDRFSAERLKGVDSTLKIQPAELGDSAVYLCASSSPGLLSTDTQYFGPGTRLTVL.

The chain carries TRBV6-1 and TRBJ1-2; 8 bases map to TRBD1. The CDR3 spans 15 residues. Germline V gives CDR1 MNHNS, CDR2 SASEGT. V was clipped by 6 bases and J by 4 bases; unmatched bases: 10. CDR3 in amino acids: CASRTRGPTSYGYTF. As DNA, the CDR3 is TGTGCCAGCAGAACCAGGGGGCCCACTTCCTATGGCTACACCTTC.

The chain joins TRBV5-4 to TRBJ2-1, with TRBD2 matching over 7 bases. Per germline, CDR1 SGHNT and CDR2 YYREEE (reference sequence). The CDR3 is 16 residues long. Losses at the gene ends were 3 bases for V and 0 bases for J; bases not matched to a gene: 6. The DNA for the CDR3 is TGTGCCAGCAGCTCGGGACTACCGAGCTCCTACAATGAGCAGTTCTTC. Translated, it gives CASSSGLPSSYNEQFF.

The chain recombines TRBV28 with TRBJ2-3; 12 positions match TRBD2. J was trimmed by 5 bases and V by 5 bases; bases with no gene match: 11. From germline, CDR1 is MDHEN and CDR2 SYDVKM. CDR3 length equals 17 residues. CDR3: CASSGEVASGRVDTQYF. The CDR3 DNA follows: TGTGCCAGCAGTGGGGAGGTGGCTAGCGGGAGGGTAGATACGCAGTATTTT. Drawing the rest from reference TRBV28 and TRBJ2-3, the complete variable domain is DVKVTQSSRYLVKRTGEKVFLECVQDMDHENMFWYRQDPGLGLRLIYFSYDVKMKEKGDIPEGYSVSREKKERFSLILESASTNQTSMYLCASSGEVASGRVDTQYFGPGTRLTVL.

V and J are TRBV6-1 and TRBJ1-2; weak D call: TRBD1 (6 bases). The germline V gene encodes CDR1 MNHNS and CDR2 SASEGT. The length of the CDR3 is 14 residues. V dropped 5 bases and J dropped 5 bases, with 15 bases sitting between them. The CDR3, as DNA: TGTGCCAGCAGTCCCCGGTTGACAGGATATGGCTACACCTTC. It codes for CASSPRLTGYGYTF.

This clone was seen only once. The chain carries TRBV30 and TRBJ1-2; tentative D call: TRBD1 (6 bases). The CDR3 loop spans 13 amino acids. Germline CDR1 GTSNPN, CDR2 SVGIG (reference sequence). Deletions cut 2 bases from V and 11 bases from J, with 18 bases between. The CDR3 coding sequence is TGTGCCTGGAGTCAGGGGTTGAGGCGACTTTACACCTTC. This gives the protein CAWSQGLRRLYTF.

V and J are TRBV30 and TRBJ1-2; 10 bases match TRBD1. Germline V gene lookup returns CDR1 GTSNPN and CDR2 SVGIG (reference sequence). J was trimmed by 4 bases and V by 2 bases; bases with no gene match: 1. The CDR3 contains 13 residues. The CDR3 DNA reads as TGTGCCTGGAGTCGGACAGGGGGCTATGGCTACACCTTC. It codes for CAWSRTGGYGYTF. Complete variable domain (other parts from reference TRBV30 and TRBJ1-2): SQTIHQWPATLVQPVGSPLSLECTVEGTSNPNLYWYRQAAGRGLQLLFYSVGIGQISSEVPQNLSASRPQDRQFILSSKKLLLSDSGFYLCAWSRTGGYGYTFGSGTRLTVV.

This clone was counted between two and nine times. The rearrangement links TRBV19 to TRBJ1-4; a possible D gene is TRBD1 (6 bases). The germline gives CDR1 LNHDA, CDR2 SQIVND (reference sequence). The CDR3 covers 19 residues. The V gene lost 7 bases and the J gene lost 7 bases, with 31 bases spanning the gap. DNA for the CDR3: TGTGCCAGTACCAACTCTCGTTTGGGACAAGCACCCAGGGGTGAAAAACTGTTTTTT. Its translation: CASTNSRLGQAPRGEKLFF.

The chain is built from TRBV7-9 and TRBJ2-5; 7 bases are a match to TRBD1. V trimming: 5 bases; J trimming: 2 bases; junction bases outside the gene matches: 14. This CDR3 comprises 17 residues. Germline lookup yields CDR1 SEHNR and CDR2 FQNEAQ (reference sequence). The CDR3 DNA reads TGTGCCAGCAGCCCACTGAGGGAGACAGGGTTGCAAGAGACCCAGTACTTC. Translating gives CASSPLRETGLQETQYF.

The chain has TRBV25-1 and TRBJ2-1; 9 bases are shared with TRBD1. Germline-derived CDR1 and CDR2 are MGHDK and SYGVNS. The ends lost 7 bases at V and 0 bases at J; junction bases unmatched: 4. The CDR3 has 15 residues. The CDR3 here is CASTGQGSSYNEQFF. CDR3 DNA sequence: TGTGCCAGCACCGGACAGGGGAGCTCCTACAATGAGCAGTTCTTC.

The CDR3 loop is CASSLSPPGQDYEQYF. The CDR3 DNA sequence: TGTGCCAGCAGCTTATCGCCCCCGGGACAGGACTACGAGCAGTACTTC. This chain links TRBV11-3 with TRBJ2-7, with 8 bases fitting TRBD1. The CDR3 consists of 16 residues. After removal of 2 bases from V and 3 bases from J, the junction contained 9 bases not matched to a gene. Germline CDR1 reads SGHNT; CDR2 reads YENEEA.

The chain couples TRBV7-2 to TRBJ2-7; D possibly corresponds to TRBD2 (6 bases). The germline gives CDR1 SGHTA, CDR2 FQGNSA. The CDR3 runs 15 residues. The ends were cut back, 5 bases at V and 1 base at J, with 15 bases in the middle. The CDR3 protein is CASSRTVAASYEQYF. CDR3 DNA sequence: TGTGCCAGCAGCCGTACGGTAGCGGCATCCTACGAGCAGTACTTC. The full variable domain, with the rest looked up from reference TRBV7-2 and TRBJ2-7, is GAGVSQSPSNKVTEKGKDVELRCDPISGHTALYWYRQSLGQGLEFLIYFQGNSAPDKSGLPSDRFSAERTGGSVSTLTIQRTQQEDSAVYLCASSRTVAASYEQYFGPGTRLTVT.